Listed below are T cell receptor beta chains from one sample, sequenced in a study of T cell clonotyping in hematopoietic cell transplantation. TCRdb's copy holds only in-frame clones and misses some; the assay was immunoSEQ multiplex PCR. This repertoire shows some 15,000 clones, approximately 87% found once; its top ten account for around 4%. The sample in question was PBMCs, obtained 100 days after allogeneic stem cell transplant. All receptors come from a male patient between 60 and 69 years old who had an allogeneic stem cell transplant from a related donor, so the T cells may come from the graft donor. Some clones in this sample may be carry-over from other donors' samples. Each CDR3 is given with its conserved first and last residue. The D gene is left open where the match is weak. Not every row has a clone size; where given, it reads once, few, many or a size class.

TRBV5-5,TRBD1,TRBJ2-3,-,TGTGCCAGCAGCCTACCGGGACAGGCAGATACGCAGTATTTT,CASSLPGQADTQYF
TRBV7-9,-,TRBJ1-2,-,TGTGCCAGCAGCTTAGCCCTCGTAGGAGGCTATGGCTACACCTTC,CASSLALVGGYGYTF
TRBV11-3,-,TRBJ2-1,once,TGTGCCAGCAGCTTAGGAGCAGGAACTGAGCAGTTCTTC,CASSLGAGTEQFF
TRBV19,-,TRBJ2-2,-,TGTGCCAGTACGAGGACAGCAGACACCGGGGAGCTGTTTTTT,CASTRTADTGELFF
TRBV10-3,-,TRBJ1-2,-,TGTGCCATCAGTGAGTCTGTAGCTTCCTATGGCTACACCTTC,CAISESVASYGYTF
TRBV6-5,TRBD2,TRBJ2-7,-,TGTGCCAGCAGTTACTCGGGGACTAGCTTTCTGTACGAGCAGTACTTC,CASSYSGTSFLYEQYF
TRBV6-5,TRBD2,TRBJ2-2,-,TGTGCCAGCAGTTATTACCTAGCGGGCCACACCGGGGAGCTGTTTTTT,CASSYYLAGHTGELFF
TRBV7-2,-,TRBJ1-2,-,TGTGCCAGCAGCTTACAGATTAACTATGGCTACACCTTC,CASSLQINYGYTF
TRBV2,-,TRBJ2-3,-,TGTGCCAGCAGTGCCCTTATGTCCCCGGGGACAGATACGCAGTATTTT,CASSALMSPGTDTQYF
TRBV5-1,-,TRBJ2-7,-,TGCGCCAGCAGCTTGGGGGGTGGACTTTCAACCTACGAGCAGTACTTC,CASSLGGGLSTYEQYF
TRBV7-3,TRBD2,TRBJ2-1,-,TGTGCCAGCAGCTTGACGACTAGCGGGGGTGAGCAGTTCTTC,CASSLTTSGGEQFF
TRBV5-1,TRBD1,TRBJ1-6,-,TGCGCCAGCAGCTTGGGGGGACAGGATAATTCACCCCTCCACTTT,CASSLGGQDNSPLHF
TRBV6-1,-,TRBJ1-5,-,TGTGCCAGCAGTGAAGCGTGGGGCGATCAGCCCCAGCATTTT,CASSEAWGDQPQHF
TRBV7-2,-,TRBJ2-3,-,TGTGCCAGCAGCTCCGGGACAATAAGCACAGATACGCAGTATTTT,CASSSGTISTDTQYF
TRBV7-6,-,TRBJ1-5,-,TGTGCCAGTGGACCGGACGGCAATCAGCCCCAGCATTTT,CASGPDGNQPQHF
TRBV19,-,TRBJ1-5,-,TGTGCCAGTAGTCCAAGCCGGGACGGGGATCAGCCCCAGCATTTT,CASSPSRDGDQPQHF
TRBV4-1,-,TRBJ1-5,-,TGCGCCAGCAGCAGGGGAGGGTTGCAGCCCCAGCATTTT,CASSRGGLQPQHF
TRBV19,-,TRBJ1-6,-,TGTGCCAGTAGTATAGGACCTTTTAATTCACCCCTCCACTTT,CASSIGPFNSPLHF
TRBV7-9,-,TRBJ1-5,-,TGTGCCAGCAGCTTATCCGGCCTCGCCGGCAATCAGCCCCAGCATTTT,CASSLSGLAGNQPQHF
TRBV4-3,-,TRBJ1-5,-,TGCGCCAGCAGCCGATACCTCGAGAGCAATCAGCCCCAGCATTTT,CASSRYLESNQPQHF
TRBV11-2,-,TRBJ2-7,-,TGTGCCAGCAGCTTAGATTCGGATCGCGGTCGGGAGCAGTACTTC,CASSLDSDRGREQYF
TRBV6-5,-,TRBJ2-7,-,TGTGCCAGCAGTTACGAGGTGACACCCCACGAGCAGTACTTC,CASSYEVTPHEQYF
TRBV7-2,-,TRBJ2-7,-,TGTGCCAGCAGCCGCGGGACGCCAGCCTACGAGCAGTACTTC,CASSRGTPAYEQYF
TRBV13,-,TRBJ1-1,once,TGTGCCAGCAGCCTCGGACGGGACACTGAAGCTTTCTTT,CASSLGRDTEAFF
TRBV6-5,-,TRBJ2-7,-,TGTGCCAGCAGTACGAGAGGGGCCCCGCTGGGGCAGTACTTC,CASSTRGAPLGQYF
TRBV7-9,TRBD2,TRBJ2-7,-,TGTGCCAGCAGCCCCGGGACTAGCGGGTACGAGCAGTACTTC,CASSPGTSGYEQYF
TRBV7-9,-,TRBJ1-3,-,TGTGCTACCGCTGGTTCGGGGACTGGAAACACCATATATTTT,CATAGSGTGNTIYF
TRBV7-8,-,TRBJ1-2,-,TGTGCCAGCAGCCTAGGGGTCAGGGATGGCTACACCTTC,CASSLGVRDGYTF
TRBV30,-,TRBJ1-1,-,TGTGCCTGGAGTGGTTGGGCCACTGAAGCTTTCTTT,CAWSGWATEAFF
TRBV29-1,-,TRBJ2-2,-,TGCAGCCATCTAGGGGTGGGGGCCGGGGAGCTGTTTTTT,CSHLGVGAGELFF
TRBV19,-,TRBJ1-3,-,TGTGCCAGTTCTACGGGGGAGGGCGCGAACACCATATATTTT,CASSTGEGANTIYF
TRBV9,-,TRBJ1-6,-,TGTGCCAGCAGCGTAGCTCCCACCAGGACTAATTCACCCCTCCACTTT,CASSVAPTRTNSPLHF
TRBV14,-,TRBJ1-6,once,TGTGCCAGCAGTCGGTTTGTGGCCAATAATTCACCCCTCCACTTT,CASSRFVANNSPLHF
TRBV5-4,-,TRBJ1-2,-,TGTGCCAGCAGCTTTAACAGGGCAGGTGGCTACACCTTC,CASSFNRAGGYTF
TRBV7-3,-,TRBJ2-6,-,TGTGCCAGCAGCTTCCGGCAGACGTCGGGGGCCAACGTCCTGACTTTC,CASSFRQTSGANVLTF
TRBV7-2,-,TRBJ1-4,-,TGTGCCAGCAGCAGCCAAGTGGACAGCTTAGGAGAAAAACTGTTTTTT,CASSSQVDSLGEKLFF
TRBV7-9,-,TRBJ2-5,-,TGTGCCAGCAGCTTAGCGGGCTATTCCGGGATTGCTGCGGGGACCCAGTACTTC,CASSLAGYSGIAAGTQYF
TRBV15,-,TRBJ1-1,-,TGTGCCACCAGCAGAGAATCGGGGTTGAACACTGAAGCTTTCTTT,CATSRESGLNTEAFF
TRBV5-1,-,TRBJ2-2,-,TGCGCCAGCAGCTTCTTCACAGGGCACACCGGGGAGCTGTTTTTT,CASSFFTGHTGELFF
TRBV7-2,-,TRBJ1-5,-,TGTGCCAGCAGCTATGACCATCAGTTGGAGGAACATTTT,CASSYDHQLEEHF
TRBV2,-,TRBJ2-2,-,TGTGCCAGCATCAGGCAGGGCTGGACCGGGGAGCTGTTTTTT,CASIRQGWTGELFF